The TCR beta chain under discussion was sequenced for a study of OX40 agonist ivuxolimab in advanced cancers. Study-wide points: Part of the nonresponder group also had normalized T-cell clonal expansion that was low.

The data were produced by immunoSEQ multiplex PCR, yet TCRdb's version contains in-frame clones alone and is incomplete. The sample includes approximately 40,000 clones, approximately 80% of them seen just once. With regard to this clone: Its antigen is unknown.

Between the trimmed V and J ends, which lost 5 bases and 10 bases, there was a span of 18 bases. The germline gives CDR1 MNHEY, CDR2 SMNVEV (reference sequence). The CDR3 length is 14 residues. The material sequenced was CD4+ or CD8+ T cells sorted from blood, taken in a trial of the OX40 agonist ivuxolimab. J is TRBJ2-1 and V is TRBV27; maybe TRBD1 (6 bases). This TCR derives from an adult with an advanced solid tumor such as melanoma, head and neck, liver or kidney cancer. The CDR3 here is CASSPGHIGGEQFF. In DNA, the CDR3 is TGTGCCAGCAGTCCGGGACACATCGGTGGGGAGCAGTTCTTC.